This T cell receptor (beta chain) appears in the sequencing data of a study of T cells in women clearing cervical HPV infection. Note on this clone: The read finishes 3 residues shy of the CDR3 end, and the germline J gene is used to complete it.

Germline V gene sequence: CDR1 SQVTM, CDR2 ANQGSEA. The CDR3 loop spans 14 amino acids. J was trimmed by 4 bases and V by 7 bases; bases with no gene match: 9. TCRdb's table, derived via immunoSEQ multiplex PCR, lists solely in-frame clones and lacks some. This table holds about 37,000 clones. Sequences were obtained from blood buffy coat. This TCR derives from a woman aged 18 to 75 with a cervical HPV16 infection that either progressed to CIN3+ or cleared (not recorded which). This chain uses TRBV29-1 with TRBJ2-5, with 10 bases identical to TRBD1. This chain's CDR3 is CSATVTGGAETQYF. The covered CDR3 bases are TGCAGCGCTACAGTGACAGGGGGCGCAGAGACC. The full variable domain, its missing parts supplied by reference TRBV29-1 and TRBJ2-5, is SAVISQKPSRDICQRGTSLTIQCQVDSQVTMMFWYRQQPGQSLTLIATANQGSEATYESGFVIDKFPISRPNLTFSTLTVSNMSPEDSSIYLCSATVTGGAETQYFGPGTRLLVL.